The 28 T cell receptor beta chains listed next were all sequenced from one sample in a study of blood T cell repertoires in COVID-19. The assay was immunoSEQ multiplex PCR, and TCRdb's table has in-frame clones only and misses some. Altogether fewer than 300,000 clones are present, 75% to 90% being singletons, with the ten largest covering under 9.5%. The sample taken for sequencing was PBMCs or T cells enriched from blood (not recorded which). These receptors all stem from a man aged 40-49 years who had recovered from COVID-19.

This rearrangement joins TRBV12-3 or TRBV12-4 to TRBJ2-7, with a possible D match to TRBD2 (5 bases). Trimming removed 5 bases at V and 3 bases at J, with 8 bases between. The CDR3 loop spans 12 amino acids. The CDR3 reads CASSSGLYEQYF. The CDR3 coding sequence is TGTGCCAGCAGTAGCGGCCTCTACGAGCAGTACTTC.

The chain employs TRBV7-3 and TRBJ2-3; 7 bases fit TRBD2. The CDR3 spans 16 residues. V was clipped by 4 bases and J by 0 bases; unmatched bases: 7. Germline assignment: CDR1 SGHTA and CDR2 FQGTGA. CDR3 in DNA: TGTGCCAGCAGCTCCCACCCCGGGAGGAGCACAGATACGCAGTATTTT. This gives the protein CASSSHPGRSTDTQYF. The whole variable domain, filled in from reference TRBV7-3 and TRBJ2-3, reads GAGVSQTPSNKVTEKGKYVELRCDPISGHTALYWYRQSLGQGPEFLIYFQGTGAADDSGLPNDRFFAVRPEGSVSTLKIQRTERGDSAVYLCASSSHPGRSTDTQYFGPGTRLTVL.

This clone was seen once. The chain links TRBV27 to TRBJ2-7; 8 positions agree with TRBD1. This CDR3 region has 13 residues. V was pared by 3 bases and J by 9 bases, with 7 bases of the junction left unmatched. Germline V lookup: CDR1 MNHEY, CDR2 SMNVEV (reference sequence). The CDR3 coding sequence is TGTGCCAGCAGTTTCCGCGGACAGGGAGGGCAGTACTTC. Its translation: CASSFRGQGGQYF.

The chain carries TRBV9 and TRBJ1-3, with D tentatively TRBD1 (6 bases). CDR3 length: 16 residues. Looked up from germline, CDR1 is SGDLS and CDR2 is YYNGEE. V dropped 0 bases and J dropped 0 bases, with 10 bases sitting between them. The CDR3, as DNA: TGTGCCAGCAGCGTAGAGGGGGGGCTCTCTGGAAACACCATATATTTT. It translates to CASSVEGGLSGNTIYF.

The rearrangement joins TRBV7-8 to TRBJ1-1, with D possibly matching TRBD1 (5 bases). V was pared by 5 bases and J by 4 bases, with 17 bases between. Germline V CDR1 and CDR2: SGHVS, FQNEAQ. The CDR3 runs 15 residues. CDR3: CASSPSLGGSTEAFF. In DNA, the CDR3 is TGTGCCAGCAGCCCCAGCCTGGGGGGGTCCACTGAAGCTTTCTTT.

The genes are TRBV7-3 and TRBJ2-1; no firm D call. V was clipped by 0 bases and J by 7 bases, with 13 bases between them. The CDR3 covers 15 residues. The germline V gene has CDR1 SGHTA and CDR2 FQGTGA. CDR3 sequence (DNA): TGTGCCAGCAGCTTAACGTGGTTAGCTTCAAATGAGCAGTTCTTC. Residues: CASSLTWLASNEQFF.

The genes are TRBV5-1 and TRBJ2-2; D remains unclear. Between the trimmed V and J ends, which lost 4 bases and 2 bases, there was a span of 12 bases. CDR1 is SGHRS and CDR2 is YFSETQ in the germline V gene. The CDR3 covers 15 residues. CDR3 DNA sequence: TGCGCCAGCAGCCAGAGGCCTATCAACACCGGGGAGCTGTTTTTT. Translated: CASSQRPINTGELFF.

This clone was detected only a few times. This chain connects TRBV4-1 to TRBJ2-5; a weak D match, TRBD1 (5 bases). Trimming removed 5 bases from V and 1 base from J, with 11 bases in between. The CDR3 covers 14 residues. Germline V gene sequence: CDR1 MGHRA, CDR2 YSYEKL. CDR3 amino acids: CASSFRELQETQYF. The CDR3 bases are TGCGCCAGCAGCTTCAGGGAACTCCAAGAGACCCAGTACTTC.

This clone was detected only once. This chain connects TRBV11-1 to TRBJ1-1; 9 bases fit TRBD1. Germline V lookup: CDR1 SGHAT, CDR2 FQDESV (reference sequence). This CDR3 contains 11 residues. Unmatched junction bases numbered 2, after V lost 5 bases and J lost 10 bases. In nucleotides, the CDR3 is TGTGCCAGCAGCCAACAGGGGGCAGCTTTCTTT. It codes for CASSQQGAAFF.

This sequence joins TRBV19 and TRBJ1-2; D not certain. Between the trimmed V and J ends, which lost 2 bases and 4 bases, there was a span of 11 bases. Germline assignment: CDR1 LNHDA and CDR2 SQIVND (reference sequence). CDR3 size: 14 residues. The CDR3 DNA reads as TGTGCCAGTAGTATACGGGAGCTTTTCTATGGCTACACCTTC. Amino acid sequence: CASSIRELFYGYTF.

V is TRBV29-1 and J is TRBJ1-2; 7 bases are a match to TRBD1. This CDR3 spans 12 amino acids. CDR1 SQVTM and CDR2 ANQGSEA come from the germline V gene. J gave up 8 bases and V 4 bases, and 7 bases lay outside the gene matches. DNA of the CDR3: TGCAGCGTTGTTACAGGGGCTAGCGGCTACACCTTC. It codes for CSVVTGASGYTF.

The chain couples TRBV7-6 to TRBJ1-1; perhaps TRBD1 as D (6 bases). Germline CDR1 reads SGHVS; CDR2 reads FNYEAQ. V shed 5 bases and J shed 5 bases, with 18 bases lying between them. CDR3 length: 15 amino acids. DNA of the CDR3: TGTGCCAGCAGCAAAGAAAAAATACAGGGTACTGAAGCTTTCTTT. It specifies CASSKEKIQGTEAFF.

V gene TRBV19 combines with J gene TRBJ2-3; no definite D call. Per the germline V gene, CDR1 is LNHDA and CDR2 is SQIVND (reference sequence). There are 14 residues in the CDR3. The V end lost 3 bases, the J end lost 2 bases, and 9 bases lay between the germline ends. Written as DNA, the CDR3 is TGTGCCAGTAGTATTTCAGGCCCCACAGATACGCAGTATTTT. Amino acids: CASSISGPTDTQYF.

The J gene is TRBJ1-2, the V gene TRBV25-1; TRBD1 matches at 10 bases. Germline V gene data show CDR1 as MGHDK and CDR2 as SYGVNS. The CDR3 is made up of 18 amino acids. V dropped 7 bases and J dropped 4; count of bases not matched to a gene: 18. CDR3 bases: TGTGCCAGCACCATAAACCGGGACAGGGGCCCTGAAGGCTATGGCTACACCTTC. This codes for CASTINRDRGPEGYGYTF.

The chain links TRBV4-1 to TRBJ2-1, with 9 bases identical to TRBD2. Germline V CDR1 and CDR2: MGHRA, YSYEKL. The CDR3 is made up of 17 amino acids. Trimming removed 1 base from V and 4 bases from J; junction bases left unmatched: 8. This CDR3 is CASSQAHTGLAYNEQFF. The DNA of the CDR3 is TGCGCCAGCAGCCAAGCTCATACGGGACTAGCTTACAATGAGCAGTTCTTC.

The CDR3 DNA follows: TGTGCCAGCAGCACAAGCGGGGGCGAAGAGACCCAGTACTTC. Translation gives CASSTSGGEETQYF. The rearrangement links TRBV7-3 to TRBJ2-5; 8 bases are a match to TRBD2. With 5 bases clipped from V and 3 bases from J, the junction kept 5 bases outside the gene matches. CDR3 length: 14 amino acids. Germline loops: CDR1 SGHTA, CDR2 FQGTGA.

The chain employs TRBV24-1 and TRBJ2-1; D may be TRBD2 (5 bases). CDR3 length: 16 residues. V was pared by 8 bases and J by 1 base, with 17 bases between. Germline V CDR1 and CDR2: KGHDR, SFDVKD. Here the CDR3 reads CATMSTSVGSYNEQFF. CDR3 DNA: TGTGCCACCATGTCCACTAGTGTTGGTTCCTACAATGAGCAGTTCTTC.

The rearrangement uses TRBV9 and TRBJ2-7, with TRBD2 as a possible D gene (5 bases). Per the germline V gene, CDR1 is SGDLS and CDR2 is YYNGEE. The CDR3 spans 15 residues. V was cut by 2 bases and J by 2 bases, with 14 bases left in between. This CDR3 reads CASSVSSGVTYEQYF. CDR3 nucleotides: TGTGCCAGCAGCGTCTCCTCCGGGGTCACCTACGAGCAGTACTTC.

This chain links TRBV7-8 with TRBJ2-5; a weak D match, TRBD1 (6 bases). Germline V gene data show CDR1 as SGHVS and CDR2 as FQNEAQ. V lost 2 bases to trimming and J lost 6 bases, with 19 bases between them. The CDR3 has 16 residues. The CDR3 DNA follows: TGTGCCAGCAGCTTAAGTTGGGTCAGGGGCAAGCAGACCCAGTACTTC. Translation: CASSLSWVRGKQTQYF.

This clone occurred a few times. The V call is TRBV5-6, the J call TRBJ2-7; TRBD1 matches at 8 bases. The V and J ends lost 4 bases and 6 bases, in that order; junction bases with no gene match: 9. Per the germline V gene, CDR1 is SGHDT and CDR2 is YYEEEE. This CDR3 has 14 residues. This CDR3 reads CASSEAGRGREQYF. The CDR3 DNA is TGTGCCAGCAGCGAGGCCGGCAGGGGGCGCGAGCAGTACTTC.

This clone is a singleton in its sample. The rearrangement joins TRBV5-5 to TRBJ2-1; 9 nucleotides align to TRBD2. V dropped 2 bases and J dropped 4; count of bases not matched to a gene: 4. Germline V gives CDR1 SGHKS, CDR2 YYEKEE (reference sequence). The CDR3 contains 15 residues. Here the CDR3 DNA reads TGTGCCAGCAGCTTTTTAGCGGGGGCTTACAATGAGCAGTTCTTC. As protein: CASSFLAGAYNEQFF. The full variable domain, in which reference TRBV5-5 and TRBJ2-1 provide the parts outside the CDR3, is DAGVTQSPTHLIKTRGQQVTLRCSPISGHKSVSWYQQVLGQGPQFIFQYYEKEERGRGNFPDRFSARQFPNYSSELNVNALLLGDSALYLCASSFLAGAYNEQFFGPGTRLTVL.

The chain joins TRBV7-2 to TRBJ1-5, with D hard to call. This CDR3 comprises 14 residues. V dropped 5 bases and J dropped 0 bases, with 8 bases sitting between them. Per germline, CDR1 SGHTA and CDR2 FQGNSA. The CDR3 DNA sequence: TGTGCCAGCAGCACCGGACTTAGCAATCAGCCCCAGCATTTT. The encoded protein is CASSTGLSNQPQHF.

The chain employs TRBV19 and TRBJ2-6; 7 bases are shared with TRBD1. Germline V gene data show CDR1 as LNHDA and CDR2 as SQIVND (reference sequence). V lost 6 bases to trimming and J lost 0 bases; unmatched junction nucleotides: 5. The CDR3 spans 16 residues. The CDR3 here is CASRGQPGSGANVLTF. CDR3 coding DNA: TGTGCCAGTAGGGGACAGCCCGGCTCTGGGGCCAACGTCCTGACTTTC.

This rearrangement joins TRBV4-1 to TRBJ1-2; 7 bases map to TRBD1. The ends lost 4 bases at V and 3 bases at J; junction bases unmatched: 8. CDR1 is MGHRA, CDR2 YSYEKL, per germline. CDR3 length: 15 residues. For the CDR3, the DNA is TGCGCCAGCAGCCTAAACCGGGACAGCTACTATGGCTACACCTTC. Residues: CASSLNRDSYYGYTF.

The V and J genes are TRBV18 and TRBJ1-3; D is perhaps TRBD1 (6 bases). V was shortened by 2 bases and J by 2 bases, with 13 bases between the two germline ends. This CDR3 has 16 residues. Germline loops: CDR1 KGHSH, CDR2 LQKENI. The CDR3 sequence: CASSPWASGAGNTIYF. DNA of the CDR3: TGTGCCAGCTCACCATGGGCTTCAGGGGCTGGAAACACCATATATTTT.

The CDR3 DNA follows: TGTGCCAGCACAGGACAGTCGGGGTACGAGCAGTACTTC. Translated, it gives CASTGQSGYEQYF. V usage is TRBV11-3 and J usage is TRBJ2-7; tentatively, D is TRBD1 (6 bases). There are 13 residues in the CDR3. Trimming removed 7 bases from V and 4 bases from J, with 14 bases in between. Germline-derived CDR1 and CDR2 are SGHNT and YENEEA.

The genes are TRBV9 and TRBJ1-2; D not resolved. CDR3 length: 13 residues. V was shortened by 4 bases and J by 8 bases, with 15 bases between the two germline ends. Germline values: CDR1 SGDLS, CDR2 YYNGEE. The CDR3 DNA is TGTGCCAGCAGCATAGGGCCGCTTTTGGGCTACACCTTC. Translation gives CASSIGPLLGYTF.

The chain is built from TRBV10-3 and TRBJ2-4, with 13 bases matching TRBD2. Per germline, CDR1 ENHRY and CDR2 SYGVKD. The CDR3 covers 18 residues. V shed 3 bases, J shed 4 bases, and the junction held 9 bases outside the gene matches. As DNA, the CDR3 is TGTGCCATCAGTGATGAGGCGGGGACTAGCGGGGTAAAAAACATTCAGTACTTC. Its protein product is CAISDEAGTSGVKNIQYF.